This TCR beta chain emerged from a study of spatial heterogeneity in lung cancer. Study in general: Sequencing covered available follow-up PBMC samples collected a median of around two years after resection. Every unique TCR and UMI combination, on average, appeared more than ten times in raw reads.

Findings and caveats of the study: In blood, ubiquitous expanded tumor TCRs appeared more at resection than follow-up.

This clonotype appeared many times. Its antigen remains unknown. This CDR3 comprises 11 residues. Germline CDR1 reads SQVTM; CDR2 reads ANQGSEA. Deletions cut 6 bases from V and 5 bases from J, with 9 bases between. Time point given: blood at routine non-recurrence follow-up after resection. Researchers sequenced whole RNA taken from tumor, nontumor lung or frozen PBMC without sorting. Each CDR3 protein gets one entry after TCRdb re-called the 5' RACE reads with MiXCR. Of around 29,000 distinct CDR3 sequences in the sample, around 9.3% were seen once. The chain is built from TRBV29-1 and TRBJ2-3; a possible D gene is TRBD1 (6 bases). The receptor comes from a female donor with early-stage non-small cell lung cancer. Material: PBMCs, obtained at follow-up. Written as DNA, the CDR3 is TGCAGCGTGGGGGCCGGAGATACGCAGTATTTT. It translates to CSVGAGDTQYF.